One T cell receptor (beta chain) is described in this entry. All recovered Cohort 3 donors got two negative PCRs, got clearance, or saw symptom resolution. This CDR3 has 15 amino acids. The germline V gene encodes CDR1 MNHEY and CDR2 SVGEGT. V lost 5 bases, J lost 0 bases, and 5 bases stayed unmatched. The data derive from a study of blood T cell repertoires in COVID-19. TCRdb's table, derived via immunoSEQ multiplex PCR, lists solely in-frame clones and lacks some. Seen here are around 300,000 clones, roughly 86% observed once, and the top ten hold about 1%. The receptor comes from a woman aged 30 to 39 who had recovered from COVID-19. This sequence joins TRBV6-2 or TRBV6-3 and TRBJ1-1, with 8 bases identical to TRBD1. The material sequenced was PBMCs or T cells enriched from blood (not recorded which). CDR3 bases: TGTGCCAGCAGTACAAGGACAGGGATGAACACTGAAGCTTTCTTT. This gives the protein CASSTRTGMNTEAFF.